These 20 T cell receptor beta chains originate from one sample sequenced in a study of early T cells in non-severe SARS-CoV-2 infection. TCRdb recomputed calls from the 5' RACE reads with MiXCR, one row per CDR3 protein. The data show 45,000 to 60,000 distinct CDR3 sequences, with approximately 9.7% seen just once and around 20% held by the top ten. The sequenced sample was whole blood. Receptor source: an adult who was a healthcare worker with PCR-confirmed SARS-CoV-2 infection or an uninfected control (not recorded which).

The chain combines TRBV27 with TRBJ1-5; D unclear. Per germline, CDR1 MNHEY and CDR2 SMNVEV (reference sequence). V lost 6 bases and J 10 bases, leaving 13 bases between the germline ends. CDR3 length equals 12 residues. The CDR3 nucleotides are TGTGCCAGCAGCCCCGGACCAGTCCCCCAGCATTTT. It encodes CASSPGPVPQHF.

This clonotype was seen a few times. The rearrangement joins TRBV9 to TRBJ1-1; maybe TRBD1 (5 bases). Deletions cut 0 bases from V and 4 bases from J, with 13 bases between. This CDR3 region has 15 residues. The germline CDR1 and CDR2 sequences are SGDLS and YYNGEE. The CDR3, as DNA: TGTGCCAGCAGCGTAGCTTCTGGGGGAGTCACTGAAGCTTTCTTT. It specifies CASSVASGGVTEAFF. The full variable domain, its missing parts supplied by reference TRBV9 and TRBJ1-1, is DSGVTQTPKHLITATGQRVTLRCSPRSGDLSVYWYQQSLDQGLQFLIQYYNGEERAKGNILERFSAQQFPDLHSELNLSSLELGDSALYFCASSVASGGVTEAFFGQGTRLTVV.

Ten or more counts support this clonotype. The rearrangement joins TRBV12-3 or TRBV12-4 to TRBJ2-1, with D perhaps matching TRBD1 or TRBD2 (5 bases each). The V gene lost 8 bases and the J gene lost 11 bases, with 13 bases spanning the gap. This CDR3 has 11 residues. DNA of the CDR3: TGTGCCAGCGGGGGTCTAGTTAAGCAGTTCTTC. Protein sequence: CASGGLVKQFF.

The rearrangement joins TRBV18 to TRBJ2-4, with 8 bases aligning to TRBD1. The CDR3 is 15 residues long. Trimming cost V 3 bases and J 8 bases; bases outside gene matches: 9. The germline gives CDR1 KGHSH, CDR2 LQKENI. This CDR3 reads CASSPSDRVEYIQYF. In nucleotides, the CDR3 is TGTGCCAGCTCACCTTCGGACAGGGTTGAATACATTCAGTACTTC.

In its sample, this clonotype was seen a few times. The CDR3 here is CASSWGQGTDTQYF. The CDR3 DNA is TGCGCCAGCAGCTGGGGACAGGGAACAGATACGCAGTATTTT. The chain carries TRBV5-1 and TRBJ2-3; 9 bases line up with TRBD1. Looked up from germline, CDR1 is SGHRS and CDR2 is YFSETQ. This CDR3 region has 14 residues. J gave up 3 bases and V 3 bases, and 2 bases lay outside the gene matches.

This chain connects TRBV5-6 to TRBJ1-2; D may be TRBD1 (5 bases). This CDR3 has 15 amino acids. Germline loops: CDR1 SGHDT, CDR2 YYEEEE. Trimming stripped 4 bases from V and 8 bases from J, with 21 bases between. CDR3 residues: CASSPQLGREMGYTF. The CDR3 DNA sequence: TGTGCCAGCAGCCCTCAATTGGGCAGGGAGATGGGCTACACCTTC.

This clonotype was seen ten or more times. The chain recombines TRBV2 with TRBJ2-7; 7 nucleotides match TRBD2. Germline V lookup: CDR1 SNHLY, CDR2 FYNNEI. CDR3 length: 15 amino acids. Germline trimming cut 6 bases from V and 2 bases from J; bases unmatched to any gene: 10. CDR3 protein: CASRGRGLVPYEQYF. In DNA form, the CDR3 reads TGTGCCAGCAGGGGCCGTGGACTAGTACCCTACGAGCAGTACTTC.

This clonotype was seen a handful of times. The genes are TRBV18 and TRBJ2-7; no reliable D call. The V end lost 3 bases, the J end lost 6 bases, and 12 bases lay between the germline ends. CDR1 KGHSH and CDR2 LQKENI come from the germline V gene. The CDR3 extends over 13 amino acids. This CDR3 reads CASSPSRAPEQYF. The CDR3 DNA follows: TGTGCCAGCTCACCTAGCCGGGCCCCCGAGCAGTACTTC.

This clonotype was seen only a few times. The chain has TRBV11-3 and TRBJ2-6; tentative D call: TRBD1 (7 bases). The CDR3 consists of 17 residues. Germline V gene data show CDR1 as SGHNT and CDR2 as YENEEA. Deletions cut 6 bases from V and 0 bases from J, with 15 bases between. Written as DNA, the CDR3 is TGTGCCAGCAGTGGGCAGGGGGGAAGCTCTGGGGCCAACGTCCTGACTTTC. It translates to CASSGQGGSSGANVLTF.

The rearrangement uses TRBV18 and TRBJ1-6; possibly TRBD1 for D (6 bases). V was trimmed by 2 bases and J by 9 bases, leaving 14 bases between them. Germline V CDR1 and CDR2: KGHSH, LQKENI. CDR3 size: 15 residues. The CDR3 spells CASSPGTTGSSPLHF. CDR3 sequence (DNA): TGTGCCAGCTCACCAGGGACAACAGGTTCTTCACCCCTCCACTTT.

This clonotype was observed many times. The chain couples TRBV5-4 to TRBJ2-3; no reliable D call. The CDR3 sequence is 12 residues long. V lost 7 bases and J 5 bases, leaving 11 bases between the germline ends. Germline CDR1 and CDR2: SGHNT and YYREEE (reference sequence). CDR3 DNA sequence: TGTGCCAGCGGTATCGCCGGAGATACGCAGTATTTT. It codes for CASGIAGDTQYF.

This clonotype was recorded a few times. CDR3 DNA: TGTGCCAGCAGCCCCTCATCAGGGCTTTCCTACGAGCAGTACTTC. This gives the protein CASSPSSGLSYEQYF. The chain joins TRBV6-5 to TRBJ2-7, with D tentatively TRBD1 (5 bases). The length of the CDR3 is 15 residues. From germline, CDR1 is MNHEY and CDR2 SVGAGI. The V and J ends lost 6 bases and 1 base respectively, with 16 bases between them.

This clonotype was seen a few times. V and J are TRBV5-4 and TRBJ1-1; 7 nucleotides match TRBD1. Trimming at V came to 3 bases and at J to 0 bases, leaving 2 bases not matched to a gene. The CDR3 consists of 14 residues. Germline V gives CDR1 SGHNT, CDR2 YYREEE (reference sequence). CDR3 nucleotides: TGTGCCAGCAGCTCGACAGGGCTGAACACTGAAGCTTTCTTT. It yields the protein CASSSTGLNTEAFF. Supplemented by reference TRBV5-4 and TRBJ1-1, the full variable domain reads ETGVTQSPTHLIKTRGQQVTLRCSSQSGHNTVSWYQQALGQGPQFIFQYYREEENGRGNFPPRFSGLQFPNYSSELNVNALELDDSALYLCASSSTGLNTEAFFGQGTRLTVV.

This rearrangement joins TRBV5-4 to TRBJ2-6; no definite D call. Germline V CDR1 and CDR2: SGHNT, YYREEE (reference sequence). Trimming took 5 bases from V and 0 from J, leaving 9 bases between them. CDR3 length: 15 residues. The chain's CDR3 is CASSSPRSGANVLTF. Here the CDR3 DNA reads TGTGCCAGCAGTTCTCCCCGCTCTGGGGCCAACGTCCTGACTTTC.

This clonotype has just a few counts. CDR3 region: CSVEPSGGPDTQYF. In DNA form, the CDR3 reads TGCAGCGTTGAACCTAGCGGGGGGCCAGATACGCAGTATTTT. The rearrangement joins TRBV29-1 to TRBJ2-3; TRBD2 matches at 11 bases. This CDR3 region has 14 residues. Germline trimming cut 2 bases from V and 4 bases from J; bases unmatched to any gene: 2. Germline V CDR1 and CDR2: SQVTM, ANQGSEA.

This clonotype appeared a few times. The chain carries TRBV7-9 and TRBJ2-1; D possibly corresponds to TRBD2 (5 bases). The CDR3 has 15 amino acids. CDR1 and CDR2 (germline): SEHNR, FQNEAQ (reference sequence). Trimming took 2 bases from V and 2 from J, leaving 10 bases between them. CDR3: CASSLTSGTYNEQFF. The CDR3 nucleotides read TGTGCCAGCAGCTTAACTTCCGGGACCTACAATGAGCAGTTCTTC.

This clonotype was detected only a few times. This rearrangement joins TRBV5-1 to TRBJ2-3, with 8 bases lining up with TRBD1. CDR3 length: 15 residues. Looked up from germline, CDR1 is SGHRS and CDR2 is YFSETQ. V dropped 3 bases and J dropped 4; count of bases not matched to a gene: 7. The CDR3 spells CASSWGQAEADTQYF. The CDR3 DNA reads TGCGCCAGCAGCTGGGGACAGGCCGAGGCAGATACGCAGTATTTT.

The gene calls are TRBV6-1 and TRBJ2-1; maybe TRBD2 (6 bases). CDR1 MNHNS and CDR2 SASEGT come from the germline V gene. The V gene lost 3 bases and the J gene lost 8 bases, with 17 bases spanning the gap. This CDR3 has 15 residues. The CDR3 region is CASSEGWLRDYEQFF. CDR3 sequence (DNA): TGTGCCAGCAGTGAGGGGTGGTTGAGGGACTATGAGCAGTTCTTC.

This clonotype was seen more than once but under ten times. The chain is built from TRBV29-1 and TRBJ2-2; no firm D call. Trimming removed 6 bases at V and 6 bases at J, with 8 bases between. Germline V CDR1 and CDR2: SQVTM, ANQGSEA. The CDR3 has 11 residues. CDR3 coding DNA: TGCAGCGTCCTGTCCGCCGGGGAGCTGTTTTTT. Protein sequence: CSVLSAGELFF.

J is TRBJ2-1 and V is TRBV3-1; D possibly uses TRBD1 or TRBD2 (5 bases each). The CDR3 is made up of 17 amino acids. Trimming took off 4 bases at V and 7 bases at J, with 23 bases between the two ends. Per germline, CDR1 LGHDT and CDR2 YNNKEL (reference sequence). The CDR3 region is CASSRTGTHPRRNEQFF. The DNA of the CDR3 is TGTGCCAGCAGCCGAACCGGGACCCACCCCCGACGGAATGAGCAGTTCTTC.